This T cell receptor (beta chain) stems from a study of blood T cell repertoires in COVID-19. Background on the study: Whether acute or convalescent, the COVID-19 samples came from the United States, Italy and Spain. Nucleic acid was either cDNA or gDNA, and it came from T cells, B-cell-depleted T cells, or PBMCs.

Recovered status applied to Cohort 3 donors who had two consecutive negative PCRs. It also applied to those with clearance or with symptom resolution. Per the original methods: How many nucleated cells were present was estimated from reference gene primer amplification. The assay was immunoSEQ multiplex PCR, and TCRdb's table has in-frame clones only and misses some. V and J calls and clone size are given by that table; D and trimming were obtained from the DNA. Of roughly 290,000 clones in the sample, over 75% were seen once. Trimming shortened V by 10 bases and J by 0 bases, and 9 bases separated the two germline ends. The CDR3 consists of 12 residues. Germline CDR1 ENHRY, CDR2 SYGVKD.

The TCR sequence derives from a woman younger than 45 who had recovered from COVID-19. The chain recombines TRBV10-3 with TRBJ1-1; D gene unclear. The sequencing sample was made of PBMCs or T cells enriched from blood (not recorded which). In nucleotides, the CDR3 is TGTGCCACGAGCCTTATGAACACTGAAGCTTTCTTT. Translated, it gives CATSLMNTEAFF.